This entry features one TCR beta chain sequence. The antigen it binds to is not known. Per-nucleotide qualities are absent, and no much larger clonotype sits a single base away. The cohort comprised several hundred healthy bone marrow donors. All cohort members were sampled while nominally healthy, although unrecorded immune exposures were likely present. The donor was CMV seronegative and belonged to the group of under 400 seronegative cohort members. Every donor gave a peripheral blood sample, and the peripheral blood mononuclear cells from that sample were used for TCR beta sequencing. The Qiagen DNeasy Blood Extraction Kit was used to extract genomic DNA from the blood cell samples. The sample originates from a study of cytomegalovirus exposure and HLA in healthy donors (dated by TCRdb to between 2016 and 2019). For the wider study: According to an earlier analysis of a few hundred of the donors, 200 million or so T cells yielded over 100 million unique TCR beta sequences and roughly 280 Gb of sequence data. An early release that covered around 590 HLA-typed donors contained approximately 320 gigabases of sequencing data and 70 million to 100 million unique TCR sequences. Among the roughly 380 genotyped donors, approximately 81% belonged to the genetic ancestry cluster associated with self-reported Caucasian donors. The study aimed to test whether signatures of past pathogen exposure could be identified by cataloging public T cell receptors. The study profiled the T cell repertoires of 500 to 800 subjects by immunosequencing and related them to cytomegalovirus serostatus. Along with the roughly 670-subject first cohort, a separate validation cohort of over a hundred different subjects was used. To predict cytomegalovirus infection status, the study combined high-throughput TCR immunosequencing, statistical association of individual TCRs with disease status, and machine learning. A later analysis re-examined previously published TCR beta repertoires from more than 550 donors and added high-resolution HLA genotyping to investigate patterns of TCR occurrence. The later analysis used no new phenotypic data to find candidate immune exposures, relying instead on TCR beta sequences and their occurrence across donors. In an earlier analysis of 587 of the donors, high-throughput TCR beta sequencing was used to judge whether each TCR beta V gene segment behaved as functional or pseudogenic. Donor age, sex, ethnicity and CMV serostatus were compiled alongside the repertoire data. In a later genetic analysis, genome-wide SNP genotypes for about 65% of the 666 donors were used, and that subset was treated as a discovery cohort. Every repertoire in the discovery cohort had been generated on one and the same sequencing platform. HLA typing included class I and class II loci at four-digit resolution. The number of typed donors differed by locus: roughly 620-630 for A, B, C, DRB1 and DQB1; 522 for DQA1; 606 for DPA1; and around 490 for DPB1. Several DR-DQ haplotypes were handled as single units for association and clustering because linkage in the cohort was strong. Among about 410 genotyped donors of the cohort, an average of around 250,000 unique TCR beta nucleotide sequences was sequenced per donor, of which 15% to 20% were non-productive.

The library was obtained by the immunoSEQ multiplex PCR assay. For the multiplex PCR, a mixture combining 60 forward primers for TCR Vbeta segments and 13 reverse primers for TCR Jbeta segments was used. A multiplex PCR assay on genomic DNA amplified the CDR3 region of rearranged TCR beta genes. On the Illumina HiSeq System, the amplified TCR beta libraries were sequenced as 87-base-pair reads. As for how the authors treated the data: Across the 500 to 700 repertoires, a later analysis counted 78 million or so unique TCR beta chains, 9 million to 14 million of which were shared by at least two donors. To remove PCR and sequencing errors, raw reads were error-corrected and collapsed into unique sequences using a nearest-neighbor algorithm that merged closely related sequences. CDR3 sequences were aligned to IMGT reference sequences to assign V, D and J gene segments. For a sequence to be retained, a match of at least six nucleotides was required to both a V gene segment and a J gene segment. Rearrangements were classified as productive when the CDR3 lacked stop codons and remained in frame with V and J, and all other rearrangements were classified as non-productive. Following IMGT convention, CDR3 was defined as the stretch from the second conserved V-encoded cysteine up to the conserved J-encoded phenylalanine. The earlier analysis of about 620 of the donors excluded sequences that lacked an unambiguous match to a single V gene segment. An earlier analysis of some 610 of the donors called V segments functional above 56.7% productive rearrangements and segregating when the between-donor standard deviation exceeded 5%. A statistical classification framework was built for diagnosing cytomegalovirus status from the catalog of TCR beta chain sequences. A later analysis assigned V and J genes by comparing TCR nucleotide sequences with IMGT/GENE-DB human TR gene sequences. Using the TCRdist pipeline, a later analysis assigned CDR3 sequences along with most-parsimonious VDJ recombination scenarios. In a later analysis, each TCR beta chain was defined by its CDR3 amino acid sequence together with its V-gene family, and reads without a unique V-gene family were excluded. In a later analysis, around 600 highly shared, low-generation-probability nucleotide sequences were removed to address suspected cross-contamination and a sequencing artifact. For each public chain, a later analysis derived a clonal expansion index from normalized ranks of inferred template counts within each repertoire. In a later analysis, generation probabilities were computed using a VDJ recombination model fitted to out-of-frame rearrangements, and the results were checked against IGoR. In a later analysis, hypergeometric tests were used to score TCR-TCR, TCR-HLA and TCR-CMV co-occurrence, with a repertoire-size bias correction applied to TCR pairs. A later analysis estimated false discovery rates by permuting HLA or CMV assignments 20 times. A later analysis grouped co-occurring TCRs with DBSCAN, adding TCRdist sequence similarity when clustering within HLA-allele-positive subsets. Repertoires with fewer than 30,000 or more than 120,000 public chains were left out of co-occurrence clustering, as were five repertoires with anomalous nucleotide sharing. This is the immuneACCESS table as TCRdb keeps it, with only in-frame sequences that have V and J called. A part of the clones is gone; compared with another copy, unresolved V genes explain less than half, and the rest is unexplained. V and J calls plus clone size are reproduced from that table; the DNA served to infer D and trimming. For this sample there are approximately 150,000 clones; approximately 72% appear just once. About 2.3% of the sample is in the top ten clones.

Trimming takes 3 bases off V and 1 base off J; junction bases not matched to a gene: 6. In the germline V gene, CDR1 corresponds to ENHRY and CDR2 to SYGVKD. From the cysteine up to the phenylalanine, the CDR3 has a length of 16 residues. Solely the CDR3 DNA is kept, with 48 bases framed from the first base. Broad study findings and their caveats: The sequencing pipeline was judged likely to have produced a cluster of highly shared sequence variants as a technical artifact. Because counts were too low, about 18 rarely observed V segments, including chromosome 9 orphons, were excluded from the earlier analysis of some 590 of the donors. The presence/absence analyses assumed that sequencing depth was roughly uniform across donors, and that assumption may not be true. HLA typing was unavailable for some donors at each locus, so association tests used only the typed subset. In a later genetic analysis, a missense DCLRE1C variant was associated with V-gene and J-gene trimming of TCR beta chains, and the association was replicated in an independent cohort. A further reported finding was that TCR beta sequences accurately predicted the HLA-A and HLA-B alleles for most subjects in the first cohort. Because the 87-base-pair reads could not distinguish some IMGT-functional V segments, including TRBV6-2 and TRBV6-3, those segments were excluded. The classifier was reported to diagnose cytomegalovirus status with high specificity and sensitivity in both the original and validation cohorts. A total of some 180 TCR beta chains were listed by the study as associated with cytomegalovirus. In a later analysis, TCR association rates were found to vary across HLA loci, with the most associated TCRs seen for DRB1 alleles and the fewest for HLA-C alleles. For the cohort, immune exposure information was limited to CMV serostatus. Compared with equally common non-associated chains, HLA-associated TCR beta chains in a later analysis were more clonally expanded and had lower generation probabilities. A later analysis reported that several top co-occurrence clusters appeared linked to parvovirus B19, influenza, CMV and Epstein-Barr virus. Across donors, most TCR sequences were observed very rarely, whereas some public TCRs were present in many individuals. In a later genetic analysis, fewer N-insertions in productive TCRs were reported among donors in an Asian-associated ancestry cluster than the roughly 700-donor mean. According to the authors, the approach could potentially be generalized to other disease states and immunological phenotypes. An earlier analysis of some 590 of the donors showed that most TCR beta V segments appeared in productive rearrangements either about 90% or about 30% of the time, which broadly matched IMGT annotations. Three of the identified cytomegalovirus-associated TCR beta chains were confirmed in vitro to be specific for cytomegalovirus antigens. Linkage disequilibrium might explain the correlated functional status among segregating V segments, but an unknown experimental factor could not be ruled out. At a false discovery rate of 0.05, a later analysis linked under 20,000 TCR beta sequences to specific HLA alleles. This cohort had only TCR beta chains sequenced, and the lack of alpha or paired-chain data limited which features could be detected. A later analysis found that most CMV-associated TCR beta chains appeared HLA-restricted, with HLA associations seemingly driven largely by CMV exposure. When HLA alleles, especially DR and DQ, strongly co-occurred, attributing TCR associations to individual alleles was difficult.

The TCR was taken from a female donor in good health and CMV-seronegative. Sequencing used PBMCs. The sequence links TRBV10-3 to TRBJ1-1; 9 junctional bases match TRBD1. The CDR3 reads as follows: CAISDYGTGPNTEAFF. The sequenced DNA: TGTGCCATCAGTGATTATGGGACAGGGCCGAACACTGAAGCTTTCTTT.